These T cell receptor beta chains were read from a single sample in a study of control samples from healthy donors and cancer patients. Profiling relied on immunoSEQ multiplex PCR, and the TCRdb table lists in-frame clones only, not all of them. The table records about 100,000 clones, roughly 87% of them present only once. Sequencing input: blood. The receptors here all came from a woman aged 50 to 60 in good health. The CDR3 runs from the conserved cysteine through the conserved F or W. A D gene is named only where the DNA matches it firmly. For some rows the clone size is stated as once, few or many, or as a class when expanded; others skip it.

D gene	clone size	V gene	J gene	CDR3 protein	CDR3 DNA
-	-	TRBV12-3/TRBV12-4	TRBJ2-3	CASSVEGPDTQYF	TGTGCCAGCAGTGTCGAGGGGCCAGATACGCAGTATTTT
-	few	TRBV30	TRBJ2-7	CACGGRLRYEQYF	TGTGCCTGCGGGGGGCGGTTAAGGTACGAGCAGTACTTC
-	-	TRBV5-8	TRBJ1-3	CASSKGIGDTIYF	TGTGCCAGCAGCAAGGGGATCGGAGACACCATATATTTT
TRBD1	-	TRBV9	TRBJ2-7	CASSPAGGTGINEQYF	TGTGCCAGCAGTCCTGCCGGGGGGACAGGGATCAACGAGCAGTACTTC
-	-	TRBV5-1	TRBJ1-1	CASNHLPPGGQNTEAFF	TGCGCCAGCAACCACCTTCCCCCCGGCGGCCAGAACACTGAAGCTTTCTTT
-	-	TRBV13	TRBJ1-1	CASSWTRGLNTEAFF	TGTGCCAGCAGCTGGACGAGGGGGTTAAACACTGAAGCTTTCTTT
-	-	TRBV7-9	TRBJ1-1	CASSSTGPGRAFF	TGTGCCAGCAGCTCCACAGGACCGGGGAGGGCTTTCTTT
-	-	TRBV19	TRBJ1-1	CASTDYLDGMNTEAFF	TGTGCCAGTACCGATTACTTGGACGGCATGAACACTGAAGCTTTCTTT
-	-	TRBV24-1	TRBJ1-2	CATSDLRGGYTF	TGTGCCACCAGTGATTTGCGGGGTGGCTACACCTTC
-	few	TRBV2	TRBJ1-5	CASNRDGYNQPQHF	TGTGCCAGCAACCGGGACGGCTACAATCAGCCCCAGCATTTT
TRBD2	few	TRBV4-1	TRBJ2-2	CASSHPGSGSWNTGELFF	TGCGCCAGCAGCCACCCGGGGAGCGGGAGTTGGAACACCGGGGAGCTGTTTTTT
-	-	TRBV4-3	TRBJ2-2	CASSQASLTGELFF	TGCGCCAGCAGCCAAGCGTCGTTAACCGGGGAGCTGTTTTTT
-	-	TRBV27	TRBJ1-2	CASKGLGAYGYTF	TGTGCCAGCAAGGGGCTGGGGGCCTATGGCTACACCTTC
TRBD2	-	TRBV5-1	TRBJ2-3	CASSNTITGTRGDTQYF	TGCGCCAGCAGCAACACTATCACCGGGACTAGAGGAGATACGCAGTATTTT
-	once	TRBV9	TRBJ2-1	CASSPWGEPEQFF	TGTGCCAGCAGCCCTTGGGGGGAGCCTGAGCAGTTCTTC
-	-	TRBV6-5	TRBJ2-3	CASSFSQGTDTQYF	TGTGCCAGCAGTTTTTCACAGGGCACAGATACGCAGTATTTT
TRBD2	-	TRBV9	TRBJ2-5	CASSGTTSGGQGTQYF	TGTGCCAGCAGCGGAACGACTAGCGGGGGACAGGGGACCCAGTACTTC